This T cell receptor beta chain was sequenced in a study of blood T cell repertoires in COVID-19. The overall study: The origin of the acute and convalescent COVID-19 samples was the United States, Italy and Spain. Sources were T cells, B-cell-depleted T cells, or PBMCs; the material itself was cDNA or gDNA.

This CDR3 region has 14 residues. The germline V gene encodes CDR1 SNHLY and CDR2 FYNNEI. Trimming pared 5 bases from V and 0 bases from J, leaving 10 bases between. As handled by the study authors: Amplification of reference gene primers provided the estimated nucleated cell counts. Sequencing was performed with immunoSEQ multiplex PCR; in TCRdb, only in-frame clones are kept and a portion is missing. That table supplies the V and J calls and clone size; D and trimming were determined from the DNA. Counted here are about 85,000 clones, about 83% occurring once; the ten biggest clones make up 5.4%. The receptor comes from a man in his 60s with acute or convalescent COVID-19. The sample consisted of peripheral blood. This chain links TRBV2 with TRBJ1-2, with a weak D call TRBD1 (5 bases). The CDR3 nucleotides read TGTGCCAGCAGTAAGACAGCAGCTAACTATGGCTACACCTTC. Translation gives CASSKTAANYGYTF.